Listed below are T cell receptor beta chains from one sample, sequenced in a study of shared clonotypes between healthy human individuals. Assay used: immunoSEQ multiplex PCR; TCRdb lists only in-frame clones, some missing. The sample holds a few hundred thousand clones; approximately 97% are singletons and the top ten take 0.057%. The sequencing input was naive CD4+ T cells sorted from blood. Receptors were obtained from a woman aged 25 to 39 in good health. The CDR3 runs from the conserved cysteine through the conserved F or W. A D gene is named only where the DNA matches it firmly. Some rows have no size entry. The others give once, few or many, or a class for an expanded clone.

TGCGCCAGCAGCCCCGACAGCAATCAGCCCCAGCATTTT	CASSPDSNQPQHF	.	.	TRBV5-1	TRBJ1-5
TGTGCCCCGAGTAACATACGGCGGGCGCACAATGAGCAGTTCTTC	CAPSNIRRAHNEQFF	.	.	TRBV7-9	TRBJ2-1
TGTGCCAGCAGCTTAGTAACAGGCGCAGATTCACCCCTCCACTTT	CASSLVTGADSPLHF	.	.	TRBV7-9	TRBJ1-6
TGTGCCAGCAGCTCCGCCCTGGGGGAGGGATCCTACGAGCAGTACTTC	CASSSALGEGSYEQYF	.	TRBD2	TRBV5-4	TRBJ2-7
TGCGCCAGCAGTGAGGGTTCTGGAAACACCATATATTTT	CASSEGSGNTIYF	.	.	TRBV5-1	TRBJ1-3
TGCGCCAGCAGCTCCGCCGGGGGAATTAACTATGGCTACACCTTC	CASSSAGGINYGYTF	.	.	TRBV5-1	TRBJ1-2
TGTGCCAGCAGTTTAAAAGCGGAAAACTATGGCTACACCTTC	CASSLKAENYGYTF	.	.	TRBV27	TRBJ1-2
TGTGCCCGGACGATCCAGGGGGCGTCAGGGACTGAAGCTTTCTTT	CARTIQGASGTEAFF	.	TRBD1	TRBV30	TRBJ1-1
TGTGCCAGCTCACCTGACAGGGGGCATTCCTACGAGCAGTACTTC	CASSPDRGHSYEQYF	.	TRBD1	TRBV18	TRBJ2-7
TGTGCCACCAGCAGAGCACACAGGGTTGAACGGGGGGAGTCTGAAAAACTGTTTTTT	CATSRAHRVERGESEKLFF	.	.	TRBV15	TRBJ1-4
TGTGCCTGGAGTGTAGCTGTTCTCGGAGATACGCAGTATTTT	CAWSVAVLGDTQYF	.	.	TRBV30	TRBJ2-3
TGTGCCAGCAGTTTATCCCTTGCCCCGACAGGAAAGGGGGACACCGGGGAGCTGTTTTTT	CASSLSLAPTGKGDTGELFF	.	.	TRBV28	TRBJ2-2
TGTGCCAGCAGCTTCTCCGGGACGGACCCCTACGAGCAGTACTTC	CASSFSGTDPYEQYF	once	.	TRBV5-4	TRBJ2-7
TGTGCCAGCAGCTACCGGGACAGGGCTCATGGGGGCCAAGAGACCCAGTACTTC	CASSYRDRAHGGQETQYF	.	TRBD1	TRBV5-5	TRBJ2-5
TGTGCCACCGAGGAGGGCTCCTACGAGCAGTACTTC	CATEEGSYEQYF	.	.	TRBV7-9	TRBJ2-7
TGTGCCAGCAGTGAATCGAGCGGGAGATCAGGGGAGCTGTTTTTT	CASSESSGRSGELFF	.	TRBD2	TRBV6-1	TRBJ2-2
TGTGCCAGTAGTCCCGGGACAGGGGAAAGAGGCCAGCCCCAGCATTTT	CASSPGTGERGQPQHF	.	TRBD1	TRBV19	TRBJ1-5
TGTGCCAGCAGCTCTGGACTAGCGGTCCGCGAGCAGTACTTC	CASSSGLAVREQYF	.	TRBD2	TRBV7-2	TRBJ2-7
TGTGCCAGCAGAGGGGGATATGGAATCTACGAGCAGTACTTC	CASRGGYGIYEQYF	.	.	TRBV6-1	TRBJ2-7
TGTGCCAGCAGCTCGGGACTAGCGGGAGGAGGGTACAATGAGCAGTTCTTC	CASSSGLAGGGYNEQFF	.	TRBD2	TRBV5-4	TRBJ2-1
TGTGCCAGCAGCTCGTCGACCGGGACTATGAGCACAGATACGCAGTATTTT	CASSSSTGTMSTDTQYF	.	TRBD2	TRBV5-6	TRBJ2-3
TGCGCCAGCAGCTTGCCCCGGGGGGGCAGATTCACCGGGGAGCTGTTTTTT	CASSLPRGGRFTGELFF	.	TRBD2	TRBV5-1	TRBJ2-2
TGTGCCAGCAGCAACCTACAGGGTATTCGCACTGAAGCTTTCTTT	CASSNLQGIRTEAFF	.	.	TRBV14	TRBJ1-1
TGTGCCAGCAGTCGGGGGTTTCCTCTTTTAGGAAACACCATATATTTT	CASSRGFPLLGNTIYF	once	.	TRBV27	TRBJ1-3
TGTGCCAGCAGCTCAATCCTGACAGGGGGTACCTACGAGCAGTACTTC	CASSSILTGGTYEQYF	.	TRBD1	TRBV7-9	TRBJ2-7
TGTGCCATCAGTGACCCGTCGCGAGGACACACACCTTACGAGCAGTACTTC	CAISDPSRGHTPYEQYF	.	.	TRBV10-3	TRBJ2-7
TGCGCCAGCAGCCCAGGACGGGCAAGCTCTGGAAACACCATATATTTT	CASSPGRASSGNTIYF	.	.	TRBV4-1	TRBJ1-3
TGCAGCGTGCTGGGACAGGGGGCGCGAGGCTACACCTTC	CSVLGQGARGYTF	.	TRBD1	TRBV29-1	TRBJ1-2
TGTGCCAGCTCACCACTCGCAGGGTCCTACGAGCAGTACTTC	CASSPLAGSYEQYF	.	.	TRBV18	TRBJ2-7
TGTGCCAGCAGCTTTTCAGAACCTGAAAAACTGTTTTTT	CASSFSEPEKLFF	.	.	TRBV7-9	TRBJ1-4
TGTGCCAGTAGTATAGCATGGGGCAGCAATTACGAGCAGTACTTC	CASSIAWGSNYEQYF	.	.	TRBV19	TRBJ2-7
TGTGCCAGCTCACCACCCGACAGCCAAGAGACCCAGTACTTC	CASSPPDSQETQYF	.	.	TRBV18	TRBJ2-5
TGTGCCAGCTCACCCCGCTCAGACACGGAGCAGTTCTTC	CASSPRSDTEQFF	.	.	TRBV18	TRBJ2-1
TGTGCCAGCAGCCAAGCTCAGGAGCGGACTAGGCCCTTCGAGCAGTACTTC	CASSQAQERTRPFEQYF	.	TRBD2	TRBV4-2	TRBJ2-7
TGTGCCACAAAAACACCGGACAGAGCAGATACGCAGTATTTT	CATKTPDRADTQYF	.	.	TRBV5-4	TRBJ2-3
TGCGCCAGCAGCCAAGGACTAGCGGGACGGATTAGCTCCTACAATGAGCAGTTCTTC	CASSQGLAGRISSYNEQFF	.	TRBD2	TRBV5-1	TRBJ2-1
TGTGCCAGCAGCTTACACGATTACAGGGGACCCAACTATGGCTACACCTTC	CASSLHDYRGPNYGYTF	.	TRBD1	TRBV7-9	TRBJ1-2
TGTGCCACCAGCAGGGAGAGAAGCTCTGGGGCCAACGTCCTGACTTTC	CATSRERSSGANVLTF	.	.	TRBV15	TRBJ2-6
TGCGCCAGCAGCCAAGCCCGGACGAGGGACGGTAATTCACCCCTCCACTTT	CASSQARTRDGNSPLHF	once	.	TRBV4-1	TRBJ1-6
TGTGCCAGCAGCTTAGTGGCGGGCTCCTACGAGCAGTACTTC	CASSLVAGSYEQYF	.	.	TRBV7-6	TRBJ2-7
TGTGCCAGCAGTTACGGACTAGCGGGGCTAGAGACCCAGTACTTC	CASSYGLAGLETQYF	.	TRBD2	TRBV2	TRBJ2-5
TGTGCCAGCAGTGCCCGGGACAGGGGGCGCGGGGAGCTGTTTTTT	CASSARDRGRGELFF	.	TRBD1	TRBV6-1	TRBJ2-2
TGTGCCAGCAGTGCCCAGGGAGGGAACTATGGCTACACCTTC	CASSAQGGNYGYTF	.	.	TRBV25-1	TRBJ1-2
TGTGCCAGCAGCGGCACGGACAGGTACTCTGGGGCCAACGTCCTGACTTTC	CASSGTDRYSGANVLTF	few	TRBD1	TRBV11-2	TRBJ2-6
TGTGCCAGCAGCTTTTTCAGGGGGCGCGATGAGCAGTTCTTC	CASSFFRGRDEQFF	.	TRBD1	TRBV7-9	TRBJ2-1
TGCAGCGTCCTAAGACAGGGGGCGTCCTACGAGCAGTACTTC	CSVLRQGASYEQYF	.	TRBD1	TRBV29-1	TRBJ2-7
TGTGCCAGCAGTGAATGGGGGGCCAGCCAAGAGACCCAGTACTTC	CASSEWGASQETQYF	.	.	TRBV2	TRBJ2-5
TGTGCCAGCAGTTCTGACAGGCAAGAGACCCAGTACTTC	CASSSDRQETQYF	.	.	TRBV7-7	TRBJ2-5
TGCGCCAGCAGCTCGATAATACCGGGGACCCCGTGGCGAAGGGACGAAAAACTGTTTTTT	CASSSIIPGTPWRRDEKLFF	.	.	TRBV5-1	TRBJ1-4
TGTGCCAGCAGCTTTGACAGGGGGGACTCCTACGAGCAGTACTTC	CASSFDRGDSYEQYF	once	TRBD1	TRBV5-4	TRBJ2-7
TGTGCCAGCAGCTTAACCGGCAGGAAGGACGAGCAGTACTTC	CASSLTGRKDEQYF	.	.	TRBV7-9	TRBJ2-7
TGTGCCAGCAGCTTGGGGGCACAGGGACCCCTCAATGAGCAGTTCTTC	CASSLGAQGPLNEQFF	.	.	TRBV11-2	TRBJ2-1
TGTGCCAGCAGAGTTTCCGGGACACCCGGCGGGGAGCTGTTTTTT	CASRVSGTPGGELFF	.	.	TRBV28	TRBJ2-2
TGTGCCAGCAGCTTGGATGGGGCCTACAATCAGCCCCAGCATTTT	CASSLDGAYNQPQHF	.	.	TRBV5-6	TRBJ1-5
TGTGCCAGCGGGACAGGGAAAATCTATGGCTACACCTTC	CASGTGKIYGYTF	.	TRBD1	TRBV28	TRBJ1-2
TGTGCCAGCAGTGAGACTAGCCTCCACAATGAGCAGTTCTTC	CASSETSLHNEQFF	.	TRBD2	TRBV27	TRBJ2-1
TGTGCCTGGAGCGCATGGACTGAAGCTTTCTTT	CAWSAWTEAFF	.	.	TRBV30	TRBJ1-1
TGTGCCAGCTCGGCTGGACAGATGAACACTGAAGCTTTCTTT	CASSAGQMNTEAFF	.	.	TRBV18	TRBJ1-1
TGTGCCAGCAGCCAAGCAGGACAGGGCAGCTACAATGAGCAGTTCTTC	CASSQAGQGSYNEQFF	.	TRBD1	TRBV4-2	TRBJ2-1